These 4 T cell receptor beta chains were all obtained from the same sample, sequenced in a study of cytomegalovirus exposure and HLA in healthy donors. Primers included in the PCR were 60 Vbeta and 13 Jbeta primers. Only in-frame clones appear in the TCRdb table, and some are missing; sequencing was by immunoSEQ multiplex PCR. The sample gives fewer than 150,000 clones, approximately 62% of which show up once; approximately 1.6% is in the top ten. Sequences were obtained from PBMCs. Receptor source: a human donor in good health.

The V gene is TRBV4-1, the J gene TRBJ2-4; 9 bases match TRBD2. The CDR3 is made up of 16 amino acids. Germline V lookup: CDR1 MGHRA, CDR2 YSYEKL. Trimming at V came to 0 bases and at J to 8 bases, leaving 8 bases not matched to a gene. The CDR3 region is CASSQDPGGRGDIQYF. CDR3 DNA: TGCGCCAGCAGCCAAGATCCTGGCGGGAGGGGAGACATTCAGTACTTC.

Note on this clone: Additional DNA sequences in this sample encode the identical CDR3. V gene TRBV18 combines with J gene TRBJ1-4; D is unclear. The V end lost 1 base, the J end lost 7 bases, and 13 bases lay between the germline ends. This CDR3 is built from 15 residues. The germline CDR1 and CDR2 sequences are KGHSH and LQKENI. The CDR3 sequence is CASSPRGGVSEKLFF. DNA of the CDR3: TGTGCCAGCTCACCACGGGGAGGAGTGAGTGAAAAACTGTTTTTT.

The CDR3 sequence is CASSAGLAEKVHEQFF. CDR3 coding DNA: TGTGCCAGCAGCGCAGGACTAGCGGAGAAGGTCCATGAGCAGTTCTTC. The chain couples TRBV9 to TRBJ2-1; 10 bases map to TRBD2. This CDR3 has 16 residues. J was trimmed by 8 bases and V by 3 bases; bases with no gene match: 11. Looked up from germline, CDR1 is SGDLS and CDR2 is YYNGEE.

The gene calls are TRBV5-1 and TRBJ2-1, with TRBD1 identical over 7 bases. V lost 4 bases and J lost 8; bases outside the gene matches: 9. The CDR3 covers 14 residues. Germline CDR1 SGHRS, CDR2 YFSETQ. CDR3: CASSLGTERDEQFF. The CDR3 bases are TGCGCCAGCAGCCTCGGGACAGAAAGGGATGAGCAGTTCTTC.